This T cell receptor (beta chain) was recorded in a study of blood T cells in healthy people across ages. The study's findings and limits: Investigators treated diversity estimates from one million T cells as underestimates. PBMCs went unsorted, and a conclusive naive versus antigen-experienced comparison was therefore prevented. The fall in TCR beta diversity per million T cells was roughly linear with age.

A second PCR, run for 7 to 11 cycles, used a sample-barcoded 5' primer plus a J-beta primer mix. From the 5' RACE reads, TCRdb called clonotypes with MiXCR, one entry per CDR3 protein. The table shows approximately 1.5 million distinct CDR3 sequences, with about 35% occurring only once. This clonotype was counted only a few times. The target antigen is unknown. Losses at the gene ends were 0 bases for V and 3 bases for J; bases not matched to a gene: 6. CDR1 and CDR2 (germline): DFQATT, SNEGSKA (reference sequence). The length of the CDR3 is 15 residues. The TCR comes from a woman in her 30s in good health. The chain recombines TRBV20-1 with TRBJ2-3, with 7 nucleotides matching TRBD2. Input material: blood. The CDR3 here is CSARDIAGATDTQYF. CDR3 DNA sequence: TGCAGTGCTAGAGACATTGCGGGAGCGACAGATACGCAGTATTTT.